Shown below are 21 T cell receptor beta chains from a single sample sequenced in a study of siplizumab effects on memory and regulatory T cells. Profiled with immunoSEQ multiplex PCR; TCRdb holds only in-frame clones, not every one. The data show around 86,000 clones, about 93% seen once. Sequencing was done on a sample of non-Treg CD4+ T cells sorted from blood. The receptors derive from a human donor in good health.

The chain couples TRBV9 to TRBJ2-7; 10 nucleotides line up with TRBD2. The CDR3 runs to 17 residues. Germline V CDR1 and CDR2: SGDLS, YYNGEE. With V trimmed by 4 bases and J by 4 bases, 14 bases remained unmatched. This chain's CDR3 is CASSPLAGGGIGYEQYF. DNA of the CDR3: TGTGCCAGCAGCCCGTTAGCGGGAGGAGGTATAGGGTACGAGCAGTACTTC.

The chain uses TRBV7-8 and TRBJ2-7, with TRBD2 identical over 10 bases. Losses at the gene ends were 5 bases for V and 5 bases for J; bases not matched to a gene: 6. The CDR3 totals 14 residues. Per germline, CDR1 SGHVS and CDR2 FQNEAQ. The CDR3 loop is CASSGLAGVNEQYF. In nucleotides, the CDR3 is TGTGCCAGCAGCGGGCTAGCGGGAGTAAACGAGCAGTACTTC.

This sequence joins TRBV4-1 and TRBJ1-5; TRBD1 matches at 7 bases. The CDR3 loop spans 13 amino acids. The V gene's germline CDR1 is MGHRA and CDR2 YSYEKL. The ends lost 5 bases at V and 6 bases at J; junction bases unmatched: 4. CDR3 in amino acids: CASSTQGGQPQHF. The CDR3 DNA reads TGCGCCAGCAGCACGCAGGGGGGTCAGCCCCAGCATTTT.

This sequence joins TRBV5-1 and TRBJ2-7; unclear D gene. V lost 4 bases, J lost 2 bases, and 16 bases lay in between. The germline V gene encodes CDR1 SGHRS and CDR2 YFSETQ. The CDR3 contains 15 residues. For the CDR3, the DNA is TGCGCCAGCAGCAGTCAACCCAAAGGGCCCTACGAGCAGTACTTC. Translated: CASSSQPKGPYEQYF. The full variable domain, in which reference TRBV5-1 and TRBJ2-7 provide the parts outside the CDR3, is KAGVTQTPRYLIKTRGQQVTLSCSPISGHRSVSWYQQTPGQGLQFLFEYFSETQRNKGNFPGRFSGRQFSNSRSEMNVSTLELGDSALYLCASSSQPKGPYEQYFGPGTRLTVT.

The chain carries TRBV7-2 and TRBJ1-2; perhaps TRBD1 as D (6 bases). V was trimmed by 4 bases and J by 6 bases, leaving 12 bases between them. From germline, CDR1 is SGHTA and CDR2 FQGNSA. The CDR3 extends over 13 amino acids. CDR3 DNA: TGTGCCAGCAGCTCCAGGGGCGAAAATGGCTACACCTTC. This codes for CASSSRGENGYTF.

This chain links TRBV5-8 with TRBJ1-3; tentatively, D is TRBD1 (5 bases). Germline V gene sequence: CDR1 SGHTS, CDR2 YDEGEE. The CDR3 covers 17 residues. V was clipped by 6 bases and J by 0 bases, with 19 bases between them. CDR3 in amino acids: CASTHILGGLSGNTIYF. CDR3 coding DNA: TGTGCCAGCACTCACATCCTCGGGGGACTCTCTGGAAACACCATATATTTT.

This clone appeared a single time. The CDR3 DNA follows: TGTGCCTGGAGTGTAGGGCTAGCGCCTAACAATGAGCAGTTCTTC. Its translation is CAWSVGLAPNNEQFF. J is TRBJ2-1 and V is TRBV30; the D gene is possibly TRBD2 (6 bases). Germline loops: CDR1 GTSNPN, CDR2 SVGIG (reference sequence). The CDR3 is 15 amino acids. With 0 bases removed from V and 5 bases from J, the gap between germline ends came to 14 bases.

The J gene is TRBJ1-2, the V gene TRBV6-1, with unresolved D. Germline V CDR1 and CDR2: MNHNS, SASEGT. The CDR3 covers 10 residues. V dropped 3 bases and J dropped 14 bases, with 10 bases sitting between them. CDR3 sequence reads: CASSDEVHTF. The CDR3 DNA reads TGTGCCAGCAGTGATGAGGTGCATACCTTC.

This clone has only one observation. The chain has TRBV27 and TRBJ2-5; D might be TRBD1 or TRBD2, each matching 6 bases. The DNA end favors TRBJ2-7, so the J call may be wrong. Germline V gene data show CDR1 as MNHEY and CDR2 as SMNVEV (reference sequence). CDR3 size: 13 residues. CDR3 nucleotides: TGTGCCAGCAGTTTCGGGGGCGGGTACGAGCAGTACTTC. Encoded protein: CASSFGGGYEQYF.

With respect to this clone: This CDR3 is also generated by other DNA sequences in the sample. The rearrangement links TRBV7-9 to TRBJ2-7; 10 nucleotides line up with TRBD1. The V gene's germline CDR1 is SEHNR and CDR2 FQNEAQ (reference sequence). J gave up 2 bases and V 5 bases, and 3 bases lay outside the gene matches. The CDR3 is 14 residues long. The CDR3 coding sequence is TGTGCCAGCAGCCCTGGACAGGGGGCCTACGAGCAGTACTTC. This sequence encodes CASSPGQGAYEQYF.

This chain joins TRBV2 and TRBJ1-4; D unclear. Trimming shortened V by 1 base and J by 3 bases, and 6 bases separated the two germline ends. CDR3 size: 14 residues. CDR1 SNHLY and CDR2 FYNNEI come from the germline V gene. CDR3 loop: CASSEGPANEKLFF. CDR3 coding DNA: TGTGCCAGCAGTGAAGGGCCAGCTAATGAAAAACTGTTTTTT. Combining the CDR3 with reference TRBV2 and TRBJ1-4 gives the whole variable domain EPEVTQTPSHQVTQMGQEVILRCVPISNHLYFYWYRQILGQKVEFLVSFYNNEISEKSEIFDDQFSVERPDGSNFTLKIRSTKLEDSAMYFCASSEGPANEKLFFGSGTQLSVL.

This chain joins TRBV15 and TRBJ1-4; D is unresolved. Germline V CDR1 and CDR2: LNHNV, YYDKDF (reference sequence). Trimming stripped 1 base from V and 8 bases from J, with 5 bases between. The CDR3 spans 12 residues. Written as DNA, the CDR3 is TGTGCCACCAGCAGAGGGGAGGAAAAACTGTTTTTT. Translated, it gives CATSRGEEKLFF.

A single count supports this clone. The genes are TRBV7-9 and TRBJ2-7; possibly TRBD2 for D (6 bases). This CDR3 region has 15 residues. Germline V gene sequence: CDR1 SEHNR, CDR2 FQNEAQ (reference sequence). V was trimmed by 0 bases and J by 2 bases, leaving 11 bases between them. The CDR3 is CASSLAGTEAYEQYF. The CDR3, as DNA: TGTGCCAGCAGCTTAGCCGGGACTGAAGCCTACGAGCAGTACTTC.

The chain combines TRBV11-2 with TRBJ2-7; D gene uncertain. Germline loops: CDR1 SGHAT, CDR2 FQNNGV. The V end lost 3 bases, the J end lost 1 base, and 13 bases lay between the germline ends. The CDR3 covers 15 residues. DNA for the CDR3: TGTGCCAGCAGCTTCGTCTCTCGCTGGTCCTACGAGCAGTACTTC. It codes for CASSFVSRWSYEQYF.

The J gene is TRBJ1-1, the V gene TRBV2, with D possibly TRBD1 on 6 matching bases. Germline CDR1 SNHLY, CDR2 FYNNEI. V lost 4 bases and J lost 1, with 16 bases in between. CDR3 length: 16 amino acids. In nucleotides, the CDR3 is TGTGCCAGCAGTGGGCCGGTTAGGGGGTGGAACACTGAAGCTTTCTTT. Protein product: CASSGPVRGWNTEAFF.

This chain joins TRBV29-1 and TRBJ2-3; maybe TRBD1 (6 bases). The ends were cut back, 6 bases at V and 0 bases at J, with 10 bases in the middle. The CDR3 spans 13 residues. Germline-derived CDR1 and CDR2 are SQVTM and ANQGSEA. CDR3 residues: CSVGTTSTDTQYF. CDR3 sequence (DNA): TGCAGCGTCGGGACAACTAGCACAGATACGCAGTATTTT.

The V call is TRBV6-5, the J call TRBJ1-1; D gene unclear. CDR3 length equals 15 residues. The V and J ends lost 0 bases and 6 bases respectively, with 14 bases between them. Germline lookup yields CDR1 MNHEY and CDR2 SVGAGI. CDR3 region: CASSYSRVGFPEAFF. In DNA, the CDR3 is TGTGCCAGCAGTTACTCGAGAGTTGGATTTCCTGAAGCTTTCTTT.

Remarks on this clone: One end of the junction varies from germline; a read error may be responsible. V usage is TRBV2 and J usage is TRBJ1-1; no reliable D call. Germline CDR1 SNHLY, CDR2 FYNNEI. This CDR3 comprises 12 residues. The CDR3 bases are TGTGCCAGCATGCGTAGTGAGCCAGGCAGAGTCTTT. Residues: CASMRSEPGRVF.

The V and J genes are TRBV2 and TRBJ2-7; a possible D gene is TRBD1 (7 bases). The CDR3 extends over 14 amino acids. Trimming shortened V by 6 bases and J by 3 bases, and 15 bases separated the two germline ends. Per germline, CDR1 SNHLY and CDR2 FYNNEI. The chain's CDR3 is CASSAGTAYYEQYF. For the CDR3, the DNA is TGTGCCAGCAGCGCGGGGACAGCCTACTACGAGCAGTACTTC.

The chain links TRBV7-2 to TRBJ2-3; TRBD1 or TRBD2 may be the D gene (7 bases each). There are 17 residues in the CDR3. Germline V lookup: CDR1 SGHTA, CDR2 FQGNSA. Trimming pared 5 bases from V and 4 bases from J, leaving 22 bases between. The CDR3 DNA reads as TGTGCCAGCAGCCCCAGGGGGGGCGGGAGAGGGGCAGATACGCAGTATTTT. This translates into CASSPRGGGRGADTQYF.

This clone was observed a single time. In DNA, the CDR3 is TGTGCCAGCAGTTACTCGACCCCCACTGAAGCTTTCTTT. Translated, it gives CASSYSTPTEAFF. The chain is built from TRBV6-5 and TRBJ1-1; D remains unclear. Germline CDR1 is MNHEY and CDR2 is SVGAGI. The length of the CDR3 is 13 residues. The V and J ends lost 0 bases and 4 bases respectively, with 6 bases between them.